The clone carrying this T cell receptor beta chain showed up just a few times. The CDR3 has 14 residues. V lost 7 bases to trimming and J lost 7 bases, with 18 bases between them. Per germline, CDR1 SGHRS and CDR2 YFSETQ. The source of the sample is a study of T-cell reconstitution after alpha-beta-depleted transplantation in children. It was with unique molecular identifiers that the TCRbeta library was prepared. In TCRdb, the PCR reads were re-called with MiXCR into one record per CDR3 protein. The profile shows 230,000 or so distinct CDR3 sequences, 9.7% of them singletons. Sequences were derived from PBMCs from the stem cell graft donor, sampled from the stem cell graft. The chain combines TRBV5-1 with TRBJ2-1; weak D call: TRBD1 (6 bases). The origin of this receptor is a human donor who donated a stem cell graft to a child with SCID. The CDR3 nucleotides are TGCGCCAGCCACACCGGGACACCTTCTAATGAGCAGTTCTTC. It encodes CASHTGTPSNEQFF.